This TCR beta chain was captured by sequencing in a study of CD8+CD57+ T cells in acquired aplastic anemia. The CDR3 sequence is 14 residues long. V lost 2 bases and J 3 bases, leaving 8 bases between the germline ends. Germline V gene lookup returns CDR1 ENHRY and CDR2 SYGVKD. In the case of this clonotype: The antigen remains unidentified.

According to the study, genomic DNA was the template for TCR beta VDJ and CDR3 profiling. TCRdb re-called the reads with MiXCR, one entry per CDR3 protein. The table records some 200,000 distinct CDR3 sequences, 50% to 70% of them present only once. Previously, flow cytometry had revealed CD8+CD57+ cell expansion in the patients chosen for sequencing. Overall study results and limits: Patients showed no significant difference from controls in CD8+ Simpson's diversity. Patients had approximately 29 CD8+ CDR3 sequences in common with controls (the shared set).

Sequenced input: sorted CD4+, CD8+, or CD8+CD57+ T cells (not recorded which) from PBMCs. The TCR was taken from a human donor with aplastic anemia. The rearrangement links TRBV10-3 to TRBJ1-5, with a possible D match to TRBD1 (5 bases). CDR3 protein: CAISEGGYNQPQHF. CDR3 bases: TGTGCCATCAGTGAGGGGGGGTACAATCAGCCCCAGCATTTT.